These T cell receptor beta chains were read from a single sample in a study of T cell responses to AZD1222 COVID-19 vaccine. The method was immunoSEQ multiplex PCR; TCRdb's version includes in-frame clones alone and lacks a portion of them. Seen here are 120,000 or so clones, about 92% observed once, and the top ten hold about 5%. The sample in question was peripheral blood, obtained 28 days after the second AZD1222 dose. Receptors were obtained from an adult who received the AZD1222 COVID-19 vaccine. CDR3s include the opening cysteine and the closing phenylalanine or tryptophan. The D gene is left open where the match is weak.

CDR3 DNA: TGTGCCAGCAGTGAATACTTGGGGGGGACGGAATATGGCTACACCTTC
CDR3 protein: CASSEYLGGTEYGYTF
V gene: TRBV25-1
J gene: TRBJ1-2
D gene: .

CDR3 DNA: TGTGCCAGCAGCCAAGATCCGGCAGGGTCAAACACCGGGGAGCTGTTTTTT
CDR3 protein: CASSQDPAGSNTGELFF
V gene: TRBV4-2
J gene: TRBJ2-2
D gene: .

CDR3 DNA: TGTGCCAGTAGAAATCACGGACAGGGAGCGGATACGCAGTATTTT
CDR3 protein: CASRNHGQGADTQYF
V gene: TRBV19
J gene: TRBJ2-3
D gene: TRBD1

CDR3 DNA: TGTGCCAGCAGTGTATTCGGGACTAGCGGGACGAACACCGGGGAGCTGTTTTTT
CDR3 protein: CASSVFGTSGTNTGELFF
V gene: TRBV27
J gene: TRBJ2-2
D gene: TRBD2

CDR3 DNA: TGTGCCAGCAAAGAAGATTCACCCCTCCACTTT
CDR3 protein: CASKEDSPLHF
V gene: TRBV6-6
J gene: TRBJ1-6
D gene: .

CDR3 DNA: TGTGCCATCAGATTGGGACTTGATAACCACAATGAGCAGTTCTTC
CDR3 protein: CAIRLGLDNHNEQFF
V gene: TRBV10-3
J gene: TRBJ2-1
D gene: .

CDR3 DNA: TGTGCCAGCGACTATCGGAACAATCAGCCCCAGCATTTT
CDR3 protein: CASDYRNNQPQHF
V gene: TRBV6-6
J gene: TRBJ1-5
D gene: .

CDR3 DNA: TGTGCCAGCAGTTTCCCAGCGGGAGGGAGGAATACGCAGTATTTT
CDR3 protein: CASSFPAGGRNTQYF
V gene: TRBV28
J gene: TRBJ2-3
D gene: TRBD2

CDR3 DNA: TGTGCCAGCAGCCCAGGACTAGCGGGAGTTACTGAGCAGTTCTTC
CDR3 protein: CASSPGLAGVTEQFF
V gene: TRBV7-9
J gene: TRBJ2-1
D gene: TRBD2

CDR3 DNA: TGTGCCAGCAGGAGGACAGGAAGCGGTCCTAGCACAGATACGCAGTATTTT
CDR3 protein: CASRRTGSGPSTDTQYF
V gene: TRBV2
J gene: TRBJ2-3
D gene: TRBD1

CDR3 DNA: TGTGCCAGCAGCTTAAGTAGGTTGCGAGATACGCAGTATTTT
CDR3 protein: CASSLSRLRDTQYF
V gene: TRBV7-8
J gene: TRBJ2-3
D gene: .